This is a list of T cell receptor beta chains from one sample in a study of cytomegalovirus exposure and HLA in healthy donors. Method: immunoSEQ multiplex PCR; TCRdb's copy keeps in-frame clones and lacks some. The sample records some 110,000 clones, around 79% being singletons. Sample: PBMCs. These receptors originate from a man aged 60 to 69 in good health and CMV-seronegative. Both conserved end residues are part of each CDR3. A D gene is named only where the DNA matches it firmly. The listing skips clone size in some rows; elsewhere it reads once, few, many or a size class.

J: TRBJ2-1
length: 15
size: NA
D: TRBD2
V: TRBV30
DNA: TGTGCCTGGAGTGTAGGGACTAGCGGGGGGAGGGAGCAGTTCTTC
CDR3: CAWSVGTSGGREQFF

J: TRBJ1-1
length: 14
size: NA
D: TRBD1
V: TRBV29-1
DNA: TGCAGCGTTGTACAGGGGGCCTCGAACACTGAAGCTTTCTTT
CDR3: CSVVQGASNTEAFF

J: TRBJ1-3
length: 14
size: NA
D: NA
V: TRBV30
DNA: TGTGCCTGGAGTGTACGGTTCTCTGGAAACACCATATATTTT
CDR3: CAWSVRFSGNTIYF

J: TRBJ1-1
length: 15
size: NA
D: TRBD1
V: TRBV5-1
DNA: TGCGCCAGCAGCTTGCCGGGGACAGTGAACACTGAAGCTTTCTTT
CDR3: CASSLPGTVNTEAFF

J: TRBJ2-5
length: 14
size: NA
D: TRBD1
V: TRBV7-8
DNA: TGTGCCAGCAGCTTAACCAGGGGGCGGGAGACCCAGTACTTC
CDR3: CASSLTRGRETQYF

J: TRBJ2-5
length: 14
size: NA
D: TRBD2
V: TRBV5-4
DNA: TGTGCCAGCAGCCTAGCGGGGGGTCAAGAGACCCAGTACTTC
CDR3: CASSLAGGQETQYF

J: TRBJ1-3
length: 11
size: NA
D: NA
V: TRBV30
DNA: TGTGCCTGGGGCACTGGAAACACCATATATTTT
CDR3: CAWGTGNTIYF

J: TRBJ2-5
length: 12
size: NA
D: TRBD2
V: TRBV29-1
DNA: TGCAGCGGGGGACTAGCGAGAGAGACCCAGTACTTC
CDR3: CSGGLARETQYF

J: TRBJ2-3
length: 15
size: NA
D: NA
V: TRBV7-2
DNA: TGTGCCAGCAGCTTGGCAGTTGTTGTTACAGATACGCAGTATTTT
CDR3: CASSLAVVVTDTQYF

J: TRBJ1-6
length: 16
size: NA
D: NA
V: TRBV19
DNA: TGTGCCAGTAGTATATTGGACACCCTGCGAGATTCACCCCTCCACTTT
CDR3: CASSILDTLRDSPLHF

J: TRBJ1-1
length: 15
size: NA
D: TRBD1
V: TRBV10-1
DNA: TGCGCCAGCGACGATTCTACAGGGGTAGCCACTGAAGCTTTCTTT
CDR3: CASDDSTGVATEAFF

J: TRBJ2-5
length: 14
size: NA
D: TRBD1
V: TRBV19
DNA: TGTGCCAGTAGTAGATCAGGGGGCAAGGAGACCCAGTACTTC
CDR3: CASSRSGGKETQYF

J: TRBJ1-5
length: 15
size: once
D: NA
V: TRBV5-6
DNA: TGTGCCAGCAGCCCAGGTCTAGGGGGCAATCAGCCCCAGCATTTT
CDR3: CASSPGLGGNQPQHF

J: TRBJ2-3
length: 14
size: NA
D: TRBD2
V: TRBV5-4
DNA: TGTGCCAGCAGCTTGAACGGGGGGGGAGATACGCAGTATTTT
CDR3: CASSLNGGGDTQYF

J: TRBJ2-7
length: 13
size: NA
D: TRBD1
V: TRBV7-2
DNA: TGTGCCAGCAGCGGGGGACAGGGCTACGAGCAGTACTTC
CDR3: CASSGGQGYEQYF

J: TRBJ2-2
length: 16
size: NA
D: TRBD2
V: TRBV7-6
DNA: TGTGCCAGCAGCTTACCCCCGGGGGGATCGTCCGGGGAGCTGTTTTTT
CDR3: CASSLPPGGSSGELFF

J: TRBJ2-2
length: 16
size: NA
D: TRBD1
V: TRBV7-9
DNA: TGTGCCAGCAGCCTAAGATCAGGGGGTAGCACCGGGGAGCTGTTTTTT
CDR3: CASSLRSGGSTGELFF

J: TRBJ1-1
length: 14
size: NA
D: NA
V: TRBV7-3
DNA: TGTGCCAGCAGCGCAGGACAGTTGAACACTGAAGCTTTCTTT
CDR3: CASSAGQLNTEAFF

J: TRBJ1-1
length: 16
size: NA
D: NA
V: TRBV7-2
DNA: TGTGCCAGCAGCCCCCACCGTTTCGGGGGGAACACTGAAGCTTTCTTT
CDR3: CASSPHRFGGNTEAFF

J: TRBJ2-5
length: 12
size: NA
D: NA
V: TRBV12-5
DNA: TGTGCTAGTGGTTCCCCCCGGGGGACCCAGTACTTC
CDR3: CASGSPRGTQYF

J: TRBJ2-2
length: 17
size: NA
D: NA
V: TRBV5-4
DNA: TGTGCCAGCAGCCCCACTACGACAGGCCCGAACACCGGGGAGCTGTTTTTT
CDR3: CASSPTTTGPNTGELFF

J: TRBJ2-1
length: 14
size: once
D: NA
V: TRBV5-6
DNA: TGTGCCAGCAGCCTTTTGGACAGATACAATGAGCAGTTCTTC
CDR3: CASSLLDRYNEQFF

J: TRBJ1-5
length: 13
size: once
D: NA
V: TRBV5-1
DNA: TGCGCCAGCAGCTTAACGGTTGAAGAGCCCCAGCATTTT
CDR3: CASSLTVEEPQHF

J: TRBJ1-6
length: 13
size: NA
D: NA
V: TRBV10-3
DNA: TGTGCCATCAGGGGGAGGGAAGGCTCACCCCTCCACTTT
CDR3: CAIRGREGSPLHF

J: TRBJ1-5
length: 13
size: NA
D: NA
V: TRBV18
DNA: TGTGCCAGCTCACCACCCGGCAATCAGCCCCAGCATTTT
CDR3: CASSPPGNQPQHF

J: TRBJ1-2
length: 15
size: NA
D: TRBD1
V: TRBV5-1
DNA: TGCGCCAGCAGCTTAGCGACAGGGGGCGCGCAGGGCTACACCTTC
CDR3: CASSLATGGAQGYTF

J: TRBJ1-1
length: 13
size: NA
D: TRBD1
V: TRBV30
DNA: TGTGCCTGGTGCCGACAGGGAAACACTGAAGCTTTCTTT
CDR3: CAWCRQGNTEAFF

J: TRBJ2-3
length: 15
size: NA
D: NA
V: TRBV2
DNA: TGTGCCAGCACTCTAAACGACCAGGGGTTGGATACGCAGTATTTT
CDR3: CASTLNDQGLDTQYF

J: TRBJ2-3
length: 11
size: NA
D: NA
V: TRBV28
DNA: TGTGCCAGCAGTTTATCGAGGGCGCAGTATTTT
CDR3: CASSLSRAQYF

J: TRBJ1-3
length: 16
size: NA
D: NA
V: TRBV5-1
DNA: TGCGCCAGCAGCTTGGGGCAGGTCGGCGCTGGAAACACCATATATTTT
CDR3: CASSLGQVGAGNTIYF

J: TRBJ2-1
length: 14
size: NA
D: TRBD2
V: TRBV2
DNA: TGTGCCTCCCGGGGGGAGGCATCCTACAATGAGCAGTTCTTC
CDR3: CASRGEASYNEQFF

J: TRBJ2-3
length: 12
size: once
D: NA
V: TRBV1
DNA: TGCACCAGCAGCCAAGGAGGAGATACGCAGTATTTT
CDR3: CTSSQGGDTQYF

J: TRBJ1-2
length: 13
size: NA
D: NA
V: TRBV6-1
DNA: TGTGCCAGCAGTGAAATGGGCAGCTATGGCTACACCTTC
CDR3: CASSEMGSYGYTF

J: TRBJ1-5
length: 15
size: NA
D: NA
V: TRBV28
DNA: TGTGCCAGCAGTTTGGCGCCGGGGGAATATCAGCCCCAGCATTTT
CDR3: CASSLAPGEYQPQHF

J: TRBJ2-2
length: 16
size: few
D: TRBD1
V: TRBV7-9
DNA: TGTGCCAGCAGCCGTTTACAGGGGAGGAACACCGGGGAGCTGTTTTTT
CDR3: CASSRLQGRNTGELFF

J: TRBJ1-1
length: 14
size: NA
D: NA
V: TRBV25-1
DNA: TGTGCCAGCAGTGAAGTTCGAGCGAACACTGAAGCTTTCTTT
CDR3: CASSEVRANTEAFF

J: TRBJ2-3
length: 18
size: NA
D: TRBD2
V: TRBV10-3
DNA: TGTGCCATCAGTGATCCGGGACTAGCGGGGGTCGGAACAGATACGCAGTATTTT
CDR3: CAISDPGLAGVGTDTQYF

J: TRBJ1-2
length: 13
size: NA
D: NA
V: TRBV5-1
DNA: TGCGCCAGCAGCCCCGGCAGGGGCTATGGCTACACCTTC
CDR3: CASSPGRGYGYTF

J: TRBJ1-2
length: 16
size: NA
D: NA
V: TRBV30
DNA: TGTGCCTGGAGTGTACGAGAACAGAGAGCTAACTATGGCTACACCTTC
CDR3: CAWSVREQRANYGYTF

J: TRBJ1-2
length: 13
size: NA
D: TRBD1
V: TRBV10-3
DNA: TGTGCCATCAGTGATAGACAGGGAGATGGCTACACCTTC
CDR3: CAISDRQGDGYTF

J: TRBJ1-5
length: 14
size: NA
D: NA
V: TRBV18
DNA: TGTGCCAGCTCTCCCGGGACTGGGGATCAGCCCCAGCATTTT
CDR3: CASSPGTGDQPQHF

J: TRBJ2-7
length: 12
size: NA
D: NA
V: TRBV11-2
DNA: TGTGCCAGCAGCGCACAAACCTACGAGCAGTACTTC
CDR3: CASSAQTYEQYF

J: TRBJ1-1
length: 13
size: NA
D: NA
V: TRBV9
DNA: TGTGCCAGCAGCGTAGTTGGTGGCGGTGAAGCTTTCTTT
CDR3: CASSVVGGGEAFF

J: TRBJ1-3
length: 17
size: NA
D: NA
V: TRBV18
DNA: TGTGCCAGCTCACCGTATCACAGCTATAGCTCTGGAAACACCATATATTTT
CDR3: CASSPYHSYSSGNTIYF

J: TRBJ2-2
length: 14
size: few
D: NA
V: TRBV9
DNA: TGTGCCAGCAGCGTAGCAGGGCGAACCGGGGAGCTGTTTTTT
CDR3: CASSVAGRTGELFF

J: TRBJ1-2
length: 14
size: NA
D: NA
V: TRBV30
DNA: TGTGCCTGGAGTGCTTCTGTGGGAGGGTATGGCTACACCTTC
CDR3: CAWSASVGGYGYTF

J: TRBJ2-1
length: 15
size: NA
D: NA
V: TRBV9
DNA: TGTGCCAGCAGCCGTGGGGCGGGGTCCTACAATGAGCAGTTCTTC
CDR3: CASSRGAGSYNEQFF

J: TRBJ2-5
length: 14
size: NA
D: TRBD1
V: TRBV10-3
DNA: TGTGCCATCAGTGACCCGGGACAGCAAGAGACCCAGTACTTC
CDR3: CAISDPGQQETQYF